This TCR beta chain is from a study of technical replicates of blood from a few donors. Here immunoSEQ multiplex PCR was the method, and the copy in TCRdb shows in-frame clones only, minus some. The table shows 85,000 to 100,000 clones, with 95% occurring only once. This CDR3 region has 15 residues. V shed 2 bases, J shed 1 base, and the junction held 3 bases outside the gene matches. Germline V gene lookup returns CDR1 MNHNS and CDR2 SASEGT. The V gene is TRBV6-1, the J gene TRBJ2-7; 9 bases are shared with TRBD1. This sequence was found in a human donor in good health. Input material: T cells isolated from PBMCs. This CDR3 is CASSELGQGSYEQYF. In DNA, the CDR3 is TGTGCCAGCAGTGAATTGGGACAGGGATCCTACGAGCAGTACTTC.